This entry concerns a single TCR beta chain. It has no known antigen specificity. Base qualities were left out, and no much larger clone turns up one base away. Every donor in the study was a healthy Caucasian. Three pairs of female monozygotic twins, all aged roughly 18 to 29 years, were included in the twin cohort. Peripheral blood mononuclear cells were the source from which RNA for the TCR libraries was isolated. The germline V gene gives CDR1 as SGHVS and CDR2 as FQNEAQ. V and J lose 4 bases and 1 base, and a span of 11 bases separates them. Measured from the cysteine to the phenylalanine, the CDR3 is 14 residues long. Kept here is only the CDR3 DNA, which spans 42 bases and is read in frame from base 1. The sample is drawn from a study of identical twins (dated by TCRdb to about 2016). Turning to the overall study: To test whether fetal clonotypes persist, the study used deep sequencing on TCR alpha and beta repertoires from monozygotic twins, unrelated adults of various ages, and cord blood. Replicate twin experiments were performed at different times using different library preparation protocols to rule out contamination. Here is what the overall study found, with its caveats: Compared with coincidental sharing between unrelated individuals, an excess of low generation-probability sequences was observed among out-of-frame TCR alpha sequences shared between twins. Recombination models systematically underestimated out-of-frame TCR alpha sharing in monozygotic twins but agreed with sharing between unrelated individuals. Invariant T cells such as MAIT and iNKT could partly confound zero-insertion analyses, though diverse VJ usage argued against this for most clonotypes. Conclusions relied on cross-sectional statistical analysis, since the same donors could not be followed over many years. In beta out-of-frame sequences, excess twin sharing was weaker, because having fewer shared sequences lowered the signal-to-noise ratio. Fewer insertions were carried by abundant cord blood beta clonotypes, a similar but weaker trend appeared in young adult naive repertoires, and no such trend appeared in memory repertoires.

Libraries were constructed by 5' RACE. Sequencer: Illumina HiSeq 2000. Template switching introduced a universal primer binding site; the final cDNA contained a unique molecular identifier, enabling accurate counting of TCR cDNA molecules. First-strand cDNA for TCR alpha and beta chains was synthesized from specific primers in the conserved constant-segment region. To control for contamination, each cDNA library was double barcoded with a SMART-Mk sample barcode plus Illumina barcodes. TruSeq adapter sequences along with Illumina sample barcodes were introduced in two successive PCR steps. Sequencing of the TCR alpha and beta cDNA libraries was done on the Illumina HiSeq platform using custom primers. Concerning the study's data processing: MiGEC was used to process raw reads and extract unique molecular identifiers, and MiXCR was used to find CDR3 positions. Recombination models were inferred per individual with the repgenHMM and IGoR tools using an EM algorithm. The tcR package in R was used for shared clonotype analysis, with sharing normalized by the product of cloneset sizes. To study raw recombination without the effects of thymic and clonal selection, out-of-frame nonproductive sequences were analyzed. The public reads were run again by TCRdb, first through fastp at Q25 and then through MiXCR, and only productive beta chains were kept. Rows with one shared CDR3 protein collapse into an entry with the most common genes and DNA. The V and J calls were determined by TCRdb, not by the authors. This sample gives approximately 890,000 distinct CDR3 sequences in total; roughly an eighth of them show up just once. Around 1.5% of the sample belongs to the ten largest clones.

This same sample was also taken into another study, of yellow fever vaccine responses in identical twins. Drawing on the second study: The T cell response to vaccination in identical twins was reported by the authors to appear partly convergent and partly personalized. Focusing on identical twins, the study followed the T cell clones that responded to the vaccine, and did so with precision.

The chain is encoded by TRBV7-8 joined to TRBJ2-7; the best D guess is TRBD1, with 6 bases matching. The sequencing sample was made of PBMCs. This TCR was sampled from a woman between 18 and 30 years old in good health. The bases are TGTGCCAGCAGCTCCGGGGACACTTCCTACGAGCAGTACTTC. This encodes CASSSGDTSYEQYF.